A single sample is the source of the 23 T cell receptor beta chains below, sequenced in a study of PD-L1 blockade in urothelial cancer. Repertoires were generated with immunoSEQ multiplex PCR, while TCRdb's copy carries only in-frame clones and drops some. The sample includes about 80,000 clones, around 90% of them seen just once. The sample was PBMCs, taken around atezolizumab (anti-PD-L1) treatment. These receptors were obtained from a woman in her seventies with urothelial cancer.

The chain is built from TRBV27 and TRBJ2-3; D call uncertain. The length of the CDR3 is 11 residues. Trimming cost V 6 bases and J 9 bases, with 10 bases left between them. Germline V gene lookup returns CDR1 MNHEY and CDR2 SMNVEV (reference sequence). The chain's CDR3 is CASRIGRTQYF. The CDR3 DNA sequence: TGTGCCAGCAGAATAGGCAGGACGCAGTATTTT.

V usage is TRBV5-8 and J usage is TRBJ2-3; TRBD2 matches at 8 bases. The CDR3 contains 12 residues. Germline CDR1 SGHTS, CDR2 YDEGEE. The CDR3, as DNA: TGTTCCGGACGGGAGGGCGCAGATACGCAGTATTTT. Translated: CSGREGADTQYF.

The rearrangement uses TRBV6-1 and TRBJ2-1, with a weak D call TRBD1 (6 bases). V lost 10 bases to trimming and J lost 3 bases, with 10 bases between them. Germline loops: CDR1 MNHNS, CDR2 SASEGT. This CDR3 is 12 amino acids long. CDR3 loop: CATQGIYNEQFF. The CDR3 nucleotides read TGTGCCACCCAGGGGATCTACAATGAGCAGTTCTTC.

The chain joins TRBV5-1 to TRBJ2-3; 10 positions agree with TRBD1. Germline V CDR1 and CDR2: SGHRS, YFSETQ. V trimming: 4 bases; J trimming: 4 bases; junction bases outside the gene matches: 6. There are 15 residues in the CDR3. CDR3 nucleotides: TGCGCCAGCAGCCCCGGGACAGGGGTCCCAGATACGCAGTATTTT. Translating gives CASSPGTGVPDTQYF.

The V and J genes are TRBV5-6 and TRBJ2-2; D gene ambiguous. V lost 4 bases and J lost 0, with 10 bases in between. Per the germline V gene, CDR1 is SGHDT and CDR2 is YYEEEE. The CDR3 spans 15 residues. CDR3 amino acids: CASSPLAANTGELFF. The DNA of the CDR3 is TGTGCCAGCAGCCCCCTCGCGGCGAACACCGGGGAGCTGTTTTTT. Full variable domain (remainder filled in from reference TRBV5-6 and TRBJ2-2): DAGVTQSPTHLIKTRGQQVTLRCSPKSGHDTVSWYQQALGQGPQFIFQYYEEEERQRGNFPDRFSGHQFPNYSSELNVNALLLGDSALYLCASSPLAANTGELFFGEGSRLTVL.

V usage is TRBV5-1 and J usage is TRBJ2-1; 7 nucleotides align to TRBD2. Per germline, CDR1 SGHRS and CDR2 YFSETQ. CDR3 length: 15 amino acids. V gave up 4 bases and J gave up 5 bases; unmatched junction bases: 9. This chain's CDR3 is CASSPWVAGDNEQFF. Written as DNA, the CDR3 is TGCGCCAGCAGCCCGTGGGTAGCGGGTGACAATGAGCAGTTCTTC.

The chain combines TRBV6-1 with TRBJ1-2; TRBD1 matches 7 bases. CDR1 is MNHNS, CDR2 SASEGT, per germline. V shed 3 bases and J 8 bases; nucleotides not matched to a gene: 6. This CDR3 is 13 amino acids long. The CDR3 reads CASSETTGLGYTF. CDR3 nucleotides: TGTGCCAGCAGTGAGACGACAGGGTTGGGCTACACCTTC.

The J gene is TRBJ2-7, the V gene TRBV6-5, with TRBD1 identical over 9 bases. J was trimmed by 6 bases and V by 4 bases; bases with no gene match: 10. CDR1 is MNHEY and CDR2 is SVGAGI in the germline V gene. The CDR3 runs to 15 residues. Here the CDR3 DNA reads TGTGCCAGCAGTTCGTCCCCGGGACAGGGCTCCGAGCAGTACTTC. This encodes CASSSSPGQGSEQYF.

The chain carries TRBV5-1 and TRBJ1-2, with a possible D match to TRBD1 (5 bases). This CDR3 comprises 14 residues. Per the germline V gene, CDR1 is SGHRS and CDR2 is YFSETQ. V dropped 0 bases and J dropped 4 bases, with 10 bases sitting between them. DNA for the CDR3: TGCGCCAGCAGCTTGGCCCAGGGATCCTATGGCTACACCTTC. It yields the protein CASSLAQGSYGYTF.

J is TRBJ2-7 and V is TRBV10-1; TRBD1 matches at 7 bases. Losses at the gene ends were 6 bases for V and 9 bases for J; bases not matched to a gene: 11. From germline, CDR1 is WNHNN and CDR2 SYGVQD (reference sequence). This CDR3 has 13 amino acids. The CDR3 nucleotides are TGCGCCAGCAGCCAACTGACAGGGACGGGGCAGTACTTC. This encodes CASSQLTGTGQYF.

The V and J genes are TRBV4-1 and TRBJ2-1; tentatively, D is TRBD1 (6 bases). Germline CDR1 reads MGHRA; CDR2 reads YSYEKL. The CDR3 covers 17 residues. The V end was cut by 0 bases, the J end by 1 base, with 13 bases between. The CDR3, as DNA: TGCGCCAGCAGCCAAGATCTAACGGGACATTCCTACAATGAGCAGTTCTTC. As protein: CASSQDLTGHSYNEQFF.

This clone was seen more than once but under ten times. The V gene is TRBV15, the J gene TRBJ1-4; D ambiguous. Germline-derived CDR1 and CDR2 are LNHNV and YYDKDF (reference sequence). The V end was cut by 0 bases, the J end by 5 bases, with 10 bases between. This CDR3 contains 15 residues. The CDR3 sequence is CATSRDAGQNEKLFF. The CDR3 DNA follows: TGTGCCACCAGCAGAGATGCTGGCCAGAATGAAAAACTGTTTTTT.

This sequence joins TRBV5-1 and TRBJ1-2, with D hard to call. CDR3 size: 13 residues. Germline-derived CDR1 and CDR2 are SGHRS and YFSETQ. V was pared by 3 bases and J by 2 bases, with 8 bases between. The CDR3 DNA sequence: TGCGCCAGCAGCTCGAGCGGAAACTATGGCTACACCTTC. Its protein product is CASSSSGNYGYTF.

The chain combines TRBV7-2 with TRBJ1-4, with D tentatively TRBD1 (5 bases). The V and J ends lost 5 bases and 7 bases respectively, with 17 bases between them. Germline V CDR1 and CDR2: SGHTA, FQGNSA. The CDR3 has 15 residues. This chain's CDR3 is CASSPPGLKAEKLFF. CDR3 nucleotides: TGTGCCAGCAGCCCTCCGGGACTCAAGGCTGAAAAACTGTTTTTT.

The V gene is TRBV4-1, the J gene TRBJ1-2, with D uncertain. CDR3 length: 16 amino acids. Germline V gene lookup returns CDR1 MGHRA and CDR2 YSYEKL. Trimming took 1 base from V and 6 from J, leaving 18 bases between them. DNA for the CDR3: TGCGCCAGCAGCCAAGGGTCAGTTAGGAGGGCGCATGGCTACACCTTC. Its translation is CASSQGSVRRAHGYTF.

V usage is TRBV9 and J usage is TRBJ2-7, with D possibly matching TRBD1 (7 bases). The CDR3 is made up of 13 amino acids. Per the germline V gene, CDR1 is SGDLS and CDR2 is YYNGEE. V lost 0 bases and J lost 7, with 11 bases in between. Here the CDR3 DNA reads TGTGCCAGCAGCGTAGGGCAGGGGGGAGAGCAGTACTTC. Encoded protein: CASSVGQGGEQYF. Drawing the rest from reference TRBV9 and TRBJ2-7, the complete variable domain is DSGVTQTPKHLITATGQRVTLRCSPRSGDLSVYWYQQSLDQGLQFLIQYYNGEERAKGNILERFSAQQFPDLHSELNLSSLELGDSALYFCASSVGQGGEQYFGPGTRLTVT.

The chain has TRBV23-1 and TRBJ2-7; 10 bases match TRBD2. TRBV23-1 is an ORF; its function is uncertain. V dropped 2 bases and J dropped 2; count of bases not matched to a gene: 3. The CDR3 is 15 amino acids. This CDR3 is CASSQPSGRPYEQYF. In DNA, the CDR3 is TGCGCCAGCAGTCAACCTAGCGGGAGACCCTACGAGCAGTACTTC.

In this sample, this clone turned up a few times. CDR3 sequence: CASSPHLTGRHYNEQFF. The CDR3 DNA is TGTGCCAGCAGCCCCCATTTGACAGGGCGACACTACAATGAGCAGTTCTTC. The chain uses TRBV5-6 and TRBJ2-1; 7 bases align to TRBD1. Per the germline V gene, CDR1 is SGHDT and CDR2 is YYEEEE. This CDR3 is built from 17 residues. J lost 3 bases, V lost 4 bases, and 13 bases had no gene match.

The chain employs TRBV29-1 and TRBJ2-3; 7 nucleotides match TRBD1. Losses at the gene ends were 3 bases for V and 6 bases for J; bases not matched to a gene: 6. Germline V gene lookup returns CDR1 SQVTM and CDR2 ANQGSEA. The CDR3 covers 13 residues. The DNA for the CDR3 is TGCAGCGTTGACAAAGGGGGCAGGGATACGCAGTATTTT. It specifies CSVDKGGRDTQYF.

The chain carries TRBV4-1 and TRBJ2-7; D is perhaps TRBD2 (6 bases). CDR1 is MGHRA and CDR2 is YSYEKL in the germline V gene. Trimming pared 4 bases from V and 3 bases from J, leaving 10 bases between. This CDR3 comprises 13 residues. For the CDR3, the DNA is TGCGCCAGCAGCCCGGGGGACTTCTACGAGCAGTACTTC. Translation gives CASSPGDFYEQYF.

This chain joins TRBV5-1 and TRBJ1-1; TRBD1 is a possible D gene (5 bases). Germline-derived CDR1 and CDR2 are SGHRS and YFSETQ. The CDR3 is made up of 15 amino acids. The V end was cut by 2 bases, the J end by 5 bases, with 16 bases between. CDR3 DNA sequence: TGCGCCAGCAGCTTAACAGGAGGAGGGGAGACTGAAGCTTTCTTT. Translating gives CASSLTGGGETEAFF. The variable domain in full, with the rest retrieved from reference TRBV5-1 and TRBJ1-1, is KAGVTQTPRYLIKTRGQQVTLSCSPISGHRSVSWYQQTPGQGLQFLFEYFSETQRNKGNFPGRFSGRQFSNSRSEMNVSTLELGDSALYLCASSLTGGGETEAFFGQGTRLTVV.

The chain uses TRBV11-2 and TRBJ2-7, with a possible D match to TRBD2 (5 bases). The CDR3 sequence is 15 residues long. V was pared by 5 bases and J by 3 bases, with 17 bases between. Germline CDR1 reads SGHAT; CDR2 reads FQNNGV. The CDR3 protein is CASSPSWGADYEQYF. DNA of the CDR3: TGTGCCAGCAGCCCCTCTTGGGGAGCAGACTACGAGCAGTACTTC.

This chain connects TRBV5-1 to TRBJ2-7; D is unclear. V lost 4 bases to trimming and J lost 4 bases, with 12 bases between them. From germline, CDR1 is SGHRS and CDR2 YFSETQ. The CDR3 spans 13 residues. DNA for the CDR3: TGCGCCAGCAGCCCAACTTCACCTTACGAGCAGTACTTC. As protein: CASSPTSPYEQYF. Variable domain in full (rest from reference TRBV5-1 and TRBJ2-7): KAGVTQTPRYLIKTRGQQVTLSCSPISGHRSVSWYQQTPGQGLQFLFEYFSETQRNKGNFPGRFSGRQFSNSRSEMNVSTLELGDSALYLCASSPTSPYEQYFGPGTRLTVT.